The 16 T cell receptor beta chains presented below share a single source sample, sequenced in a study of regulatory T cells in long-lasting Graves disease. Time point described: persistent/refractory GD, antithyroid drugs over 5 years with positive TRAb. The TCR library used RNA extracted from PBMCs. The authors built TCR beta libraries using iRepertoire HTBI primers and Arm-PCR of CDR3 regions. In TCRdb, the multiplex PCR reads were re-called with MiXCR into one record per CDR3 protein. The profile covers 650,000 to 700,000 distinct CDR3 sequences, with approximately 31% appearing a single time and under 55% taken by the ten largest. The specimen was peripheral blood mononuclear cells (PBMCs), collected when the disease was refractory, from a patient treated with antithyroid drugs. Source of these receptors: a female donor with Graves disease.

The chain uses TRBV20-1 and TRBJ1-2; 7 bases are shared with TRBD1. Germline V gives CDR1 DFQATT, CDR2 SNEGSKA (reference sequence). This CDR3 is built from 14 residues. The V and J ends lost 2 bases and 4 bases, in that order; junction bases with no gene match: 7. Here the CDR3 DNA reads TGCAGTGCTAGACAGACAGGGACTATCTATGGCTACACCTTC. This translates into CSARQTGTIYGYTF.

The rearrangement links TRBV6-1 to TRBJ1-5; 8 bases fit TRBD1. CDR3 length: 13 amino acids. Per germline, CDR1 MNHNS and CDR2 SASEGT. V shed 6 bases and J 6 bases; nucleotides not matched to a gene: 4. The CDR3 is CASREDRAQPQHF. As DNA, the CDR3 is TGTGCCAGCAGGGAGGACAGGGCTCAGCCCCAGCATTTT.

This clonotype has just one count. The chain has TRBV3-1 and TRBJ2-7, with 8 nucleotides matching TRBD2. The germline gives CDR1 LGHDT, CDR2 YNNKEL (reference sequence). The junction had 12 bases not matched to a gene; V was cut back by 6 bases and J by 5 bases. The CDR3 totals 15 residues. The CDR3 DNA reads as TGTGCCAGCAGTCCGCTCCGGACGGGGGGGCACGAGCAGTACTTC. Its protein product is CASSPLRTGGHEQYF.

CDR3 nucleotide sequence: TGCGCCAGCAGCTTGGGGGACGGGTCCTACGAGCAGTACTTC. This gives the protein CASSLGDGSYEQYF. This rearrangement joins TRBV5-1 to TRBJ2-7; D may correspond to TRBD1 or TRBD2 (5 bases each). Looked up from germline, CDR1 is SGHRS and CDR2 is YFSETQ. The CDR3 consists of 14 residues. V was trimmed by 0 bases and J by 1 base, leaving 8 bases between them. The complete variable domain, with remaining parts taken from reference TRBV5-1 and TRBJ2-7, reads KAGVTQTPRYLIKTRGQQVTLSCSPISGHRSVSWYQQTPGQGLQFLFEYFSETQRNKGNFPGRFSGRQFSNSRSEMNVSTLELGDSALYLCASSLGDGSYEQYFGPGTRLTVT.

A remark on this clonotype: A much larger clone differs by one base, so this may be a read error. V and J are TRBV6-2 or TRBV6-3 and TRBJ2-5; the D gene is possibly TRBD2 (6 bases). The V end was cut by 5 bases, the J end by 7 bases, with 17 bases between. The CDR3 consists of 14 residues. Germline V gene lookup returns CDR1 MNHEY and CDR2 SVGEGT. The CDR3 sequence is CASSEGWTKGTQYF. The CDR3 DNA sequence: TGTGCCAGCAGTGAGGGTTGGACTAAAGGGACCCAGTACTTC.

This chain uses TRBV19 with TRBJ2-5; D may correspond to TRBD1 or TRBD2 (6 bases each). The germline CDR1 and CDR2 sequences are LNHDA and SQIVND (reference sequence). Deletions cut 3 bases from V and 5 bases from J, with 10 bases between. The CDR3 is 13 amino acids. The DNA for the CDR3 is TGTGCCAGTAGTATGGTGGGGGGCGAGACCCAGTACTTC. It encodes CASSMVGGETQYF. Full variable domain (missing parts from reference TRBV19 and TRBJ2-5): DGGITQSPKYLFRKEGQNVTLSCEQNLNHDAMYWYRQDPGQGLRLIYYSQIVNDFQKGDIAEGYSVSREKKESFPLTVTSAQKNPTAFYLCASSMVGGETQYFGPGTRLLVL.

The CDR3 here is CASSLGGQLYGYTF. CDR3 nucleotide sequence: TGTGCCAGCAGCTTAGGCGGACAGCTTTATGGCTACACCTTC. The chain combines TRBV7-9 with TRBJ1-2, with a possible D match to TRBD1 (6 bases). Trimming shortened V by 1 base and J by 5 bases, and 11 bases separated the two germline ends. Germline assignment: CDR1 SEHNR and CDR2 FQNEAQ (reference sequence). The CDR3 runs to 14 residues.

A single count supports this clonotype. The V and J genes are TRBV11-3 and TRBJ2-6, with D perhaps assigned TRBD1 or TRBD2 (6 bases each). The length of the CDR3 is 17 residues. Deletions cut 5 bases from V and 0 bases from J, with 14 bases between. Germline CDR1 reads SGHNT; CDR2 reads YENEEA. DNA of the CDR3: TGTGCCAGCAGCCCCGGACCGGGGGCCTCTGGGGCCAACGTCCTGACTTTC. It translates to CASSPGPGASGANVLTF.

A few counts support this clonotype. This chain links TRBV29-1 with TRBJ2-2, with a possible D match to TRBD2 (5 bases). The CDR3 is made up of 13 amino acids. Germline CDR1 reads SQVTM; CDR2 reads ANQGSEA. Trimming took 4 bases from V and 5 from J, leaving 11 bases between them. CDR3 residues: CSVGGRGTGELFF. The CDR3 DNA reads TGCAGCGTTGGAGGGAGAGGTACCGGGGAGCTGTTTTTT.

This clonotype was observed many times. The rearrangement joins TRBV11-2 to TRBJ2-5, with D possibly matching TRBD2 (6 bases). Trimming shortened V by 6 bases and J by 4 bases, and 12 bases separated the two germline ends. The CDR3 runs 13 residues. Looked up from germline, CDR1 is SGHAT and CDR2 is FQNNGV. The CDR3 reads CASSTRRVETQYF. The DNA of the CDR3 is TGTGCCAGCAGTACGAGGAGGGTAGAGACCCAGTACTTC.

Note on this clonotype: This may arise from a read error, as a much more abundant clone is one base away. In nucleotides, the CDR3 is TGTGCCAGCAGTTTACGGTCAAAAGCCGAAAAACTGTTTTTT. Its translation is CASSLRSKAEKLFF. The genes are TRBV12-3 or TRBV12-4 and TRBJ1-4; D unresolved. V lost 2 bases and J lost 8, with 12 bases in between. The CDR3 loop spans 14 amino acids.

This clonotype was seen a handful of times. This chain uses TRBV19 with TRBJ1-2; unclear D gene. Trimming left V 3 bases short and J 4 bases short, with 18 bases between. The CDR3 length is 16 residues. Germline loops: CDR1 LNHDA, CDR2 SQIVND (reference sequence). The DNA of the CDR3 is TGTGCCAGTAGTATCATGGGCAGTATACTCGGCTATGGCTACACCTTC. Its translation is CASSIMGSILGYGYTF.

This clonotype was found a few times. The V and J genes are TRBV27 and TRBJ2-2; D might be TRBD1 (6 bases). Trimming left V 3 bases short and J 4 bases short, with 12 bases between. This CDR3 region has 15 residues. The germline V gene encodes CDR1 MNHEY and CDR2 SMNVEV (reference sequence). The CDR3 DNA is TGTGCCAGCAGTTTTAGGACAGTTGGCACCGGGGAGCTGTTTTTT. The encoded protein is CASSFRTVGTGELFF.

The chain joins TRBV29-1 to TRBJ1-1, with a weak D call TRBD1 (5 bases). V was pared by 7 bases and J by 3 bases, with 18 bases between. Germline V lookup: CDR1 SQVTM, CDR2 ANQGSEA. The CDR3 is made up of 14 amino acids. CDR3 nucleotides: TGCAGCGCCTCAGGTCTAGGGGCCGACACTGAAGCTTTCTTT. Translating gives CSASGLGADTEAFF.

The rearrangement joins TRBV7-9 to TRBJ1-5, with D perhaps TRBD1 (5 bases). Trimming took 5 bases from V and 4 from J, leaving 18 bases between them. Per the germline V gene, CDR1 is SEHNR and CDR2 is FQNEAQ (reference sequence). The CDR3 totals 16 residues. In nucleotides, the CDR3 is TGTGCCAGCAGCGTCTCCGGGACGGAAAAGAATCAGCCCCAGCATTTT. Encoded protein: CASSVSGTEKNQPQHF. Combining the CDR3 with reference TRBV7-9 and TRBJ1-5 gives the whole variable domain DTGVSQNPRHKITKRGQNVTFRCDPISEHNRLYWYRQTLGQGPEFLTYFQNEAQLEKSRLLSDRFSAERPKGSFSTLEIQRTEQGDSAMYLCASSVSGTEKNQPQHFGDGTRLSIL.

Regarding this clonotype: Just one base apart from a much larger clone, this may be a read error. The chain is built from TRBV28 and TRBJ1-5; D is unresolved. Germline CDR1 is MDHEN and CDR2 is SYDVKM. The CDR3 runs to 15 residues. The CDR3 loop reads CASSPRSPVNRPQHF. Here the CDR3 DNA reads TGTGCCAGCAGTCCACGCTCCCCAGTCAATCGGCCCCAGCATTTT.